The 17 T cell receptor beta chains reported below all come from one sample, sequenced in a study of blood T cell repertoires in COVID-19 (TCRdb year 2020). Receptor amplification or capture employed the immunoSEQ multiplex PCR assay. TCRdb mirrors the immuneACCESS table, restricted to in-frame sequences. Some clones are absent from its copies; in checked studies, under half trace to an unresolved V gene, and the reason for the others is unknown. The sample table records approximately 80,000 clones; 90% of these occur just once. The ten largest clones take up about 1% of the sample. The sample taken for sequencing was peripheral blood. These receptors came from a woman aged 50 to 60 in a cohort sampled during active COVID-19.

The chain uses TRBV5-1 and TRBJ2-1, with 10 nucleotides matching TRBD2. Germline V gene lookup returns CDR1 SGHRS and CDR2 YFSETQ. The CDR3 runs to 16 residues. V was pared by 4 bases and J by 4 bases, with 8 bases of the junction left unmatched. In DNA, the CDR3 is TGCGCCAGCAGCCCCATGACTAGCGGGTCTTACAATGAGCAGTTCTTC. Its protein product is CASSPMTSGSYNEQFF.

This chain joins TRBV11-2 and TRBJ2-1; no firm D call. Germline CDR1 SGHAT, CDR2 FQNNGV. CDR3 length: 12 residues. Deletions cut 4 bases from V and 7 bases from J, with 8 bases between. The CDR3 region is CASSSSTNEQFF. The CDR3 DNA is TGTGCCAGCAGCTCCTCTACGAATGAGCAGTTCTTC.

The rearrangement links TRBV14 to TRBJ2-2, with TRBD2 identical over 12 bases. The germline V gene has CDR1 SGHDN and CDR2 FVKESK. This CDR3 is built from 17 residues. Trimming cost V 3 bases and J 3 bases; bases outside gene matches: 5. This chain's CDR3 is CASSQDGLAGYTGELFF. CDR3 in DNA: TGTGCCAGCAGCCAGGACGGACTAGCGGGATACACCGGGGAGCTGTTTTTT.

Here the CDR3 DNA reads TGTGCCTGGGGTCAGGGAGGCACTGAAGCTTTCTTT. It is translated as CAWGQGGTEAFF. The chain couples TRBV30 to TRBJ1-1; tentatively, D is TRBD1 (5 bases). The CDR3 consists of 12 residues. The germline gives CDR1 GTSNPN, CDR2 SVGIG (reference sequence). With 5 bases removed from V and 4 bases from J, the gap between germline ends came to 11 bases.

The chain employs TRBV7-6 and TRBJ1-1, with unresolved D. V gave up 5 bases and J gave up 2 bases, with 9 bases separating them. The CDR3 extends over 13 amino acids. CDR1 and CDR2 from the germline V gene are SGHVS and FNYEAQ. The CDR3 loop reads CASSDYRNTEAFF. CDR3 sequence (DNA): TGTGCCAGCAGCGACTACAGAAACACTGAAGCTTTCTTT.

The V and J genes are TRBV11-3 and TRBJ2-7; D might be TRBD1 (6 bases). V lost 5 bases to trimming and J lost 3 bases, with 8 bases between them. Germline V gene sequence: CDR1 SGHNT, CDR2 YENEEA. This CDR3 comprises 12 residues. CDR3 residues: CASSQGSYEQYF. The CDR3 nucleotides are TGTGCCAGCAGCCAGGGGAGCTACGAGCAGTACTTC.

The table lists this clone with a count of one. This rearrangement joins TRBV30 to TRBJ2-7, with 9 bases aligning to TRBD1. V trimming: 1 base; J trimming: 5 bases; junction bases outside the gene matches: 3. The CDR3 extends over 13 amino acids. The germline V gene has CDR1 GTSNPN and CDR2 SVGIG (reference sequence). The CDR3 is CAWSGDRDDEQYF. CDR3 in DNA: TGTGCCTGGAGTGGGGACAGGGACGACGAGCAGTACTTC.

The chain couples TRBV15 to TRBJ1-1, with 11 bases lining up with TRBD1. The CDR3 runs to 17 residues. CDR1 LNHNV and CDR2 YYDKDF come from the germline V gene (reference sequence). With 5 bases clipped from V and 2 bases from J, the junction kept 10 bases outside the gene matches. The CDR3 DNA reads as TGTGCCACCAGCCCCAATCAGGACAGGGGGCGAAACACTGAAGCTTTCTTT. It codes for CATSPNQDRGRNTEAFF.

This chain links TRBV30 with TRBJ1-4, with D possibly being TRBD1 (6 bases). The CDR3 spans 13 residues. The germline gives CDR1 GTSNPN, CDR2 SVGIG (reference sequence). Trimming took off 4 bases at V and 3 bases at J, with 9 bases between the two ends. The CDR3 DNA reads TGTGCCTGGACAGGGGTATCTAATGAAAAACTGTTTTTT. Translation gives CAWTGVSNEKLFF.

The rearrangement links TRBV9 to TRBJ2-3, with 12 bases identical to TRBD2. The germline gives CDR1 SGDLS, CDR2 YYNGEE. The trim removed 3 bases at V and 4 bases at J, leaving 6 bases unmatched. The CDR3 covers 16 residues. CDR3 loop: CASSGTSGRSADTQYF. The CDR3 nucleotides are TGTGCCAGCAGCGGCACTAGCGGGAGGTCCGCAGATACGCAGTATTTT.

V gene TRBV28 combines with J gene TRBJ1-4; 8 bases match TRBD1. CDR1 and CDR2 (germline): MDHEN, SYDVKM. The CDR3 loop spans 14 amino acids. Trimming at V came to 3 bases and at J to 8 bases, leaving 5 bases not matched to a gene. This chain's CDR3 is CASSFQGAGEKLFF. The CDR3 DNA follows: TGTGCCAGCAGTTTTCAGGGGGCAGGGGAAAAACTGTTTTTT.

This chain joins TRBV7-9 and TRBJ1-1; the D gene is possibly TRBD1 (6 bases). Germline loops: CDR1 SEHNR, CDR2 FQNEAQ (reference sequence). V lost 4 bases and J 5 bases, leaving 23 bases between the germline ends. CDR3 length: 17 residues. The CDR3 region is CASSSRPGQLGGTEAFF. CDR3 DNA: TGTGCCAGCAGCTCCCGCCCTGGACAGCTAGGCGGGACTGAAGCTTTCTTT.

The J gene is TRBJ2-7, the V gene TRBV2; TRBD1 matches at 9 bases. Unmatched junction bases numbered 8, after V lost 5 bases and J lost 6 bases. This CDR3 spans 14 amino acids. Germline V lookup: CDR1 SNHLY, CDR2 FYNNEI. The CDR3 DNA reads TGTGCCAGCAGTTACCGGGACAGGGAGGGCGAGCAGTACTTC. Protein sequence: CASSYRDREGEQYF.

This chain joins TRBV6-6 and TRBJ2-7, with D unresolved. V dropped 6 bases and J dropped 5 bases, with 11 bases sitting between them. The CDR3 covers 12 residues. The germline gives CDR1 MNHNY, CDR2 SVGAGI (reference sequence). CDR3 protein: CASSLPTDEQYF. CDR3 sequence (DNA): TGTGCCAGCAGCCTTCCCACGGACGAGCAGTACTTC.

The chain combines TRBV27 with TRBJ1-1, with D unclear. Per the germline V gene, CDR1 is MNHEY and CDR2 is SMNVEV (reference sequence). The V gene lost 0 bases and the J gene lost 0 bases, with 17 bases spanning the gap. This CDR3 region has 18 residues. CDR3 sequence reads: CASSLSSPFTLMNTEAFF. DNA of the CDR3: TGTGCCAGCAGTTTATCGTCCCCATTTACTTTAATGAACACTGAAGCTTTCTTT.

V usage is TRBV11-1 and J usage is TRBJ2-5; TRBD1 matches at 7 bases. Looked up from germline, CDR1 is SGHAT and CDR2 is FQDESV (reference sequence). The CDR3 has 14 residues. Trimming removed 5 bases from V and 5 bases from J; junction bases left unmatched: 8. The CDR3 is CASSQTGPEETQYF. For the CDR3, the DNA is TGTGCCAGCAGCCAGACAGGGCCGGAGGAGACCCAGTACTTC.

The V and J genes are TRBV21-1 and TRBJ2-1; the D call of TRBD2 is as the table states it, not checked on the DNA. TRBV21-1 counts as a pseudogene. This CDR3 has 18 residues. CDR3 loop: CATAVYRDHHRGGDEQFF. CDR3 nucleotide sequence: TGTGCCACCGCGGTTTACCGGGACCATCATCGGGGGGGGGATGAGCAGTTCTTC.